The sample holds a few counts of the clone carrying this T cell receptor (beta chain). Its specificity is unknown. Germline values: CDR1 SNHLY, CDR2 FYNNEI. J gave up 5 bases and V 7 bases, and 8 bases lay outside the gene matches. The CDR3 runs to 15 residues. This sample is part of a study of metastatic and nonmetastatic thyroid tumors. Across the study: Patients with malignant and benign thyroid disease provided blood and tumor or nodule tissue, whose repertoires were compared.

General study findings and limits: The study reportedly found significantly higher TCR beta diversity in malignant thyroid tumors than benign nodules, in blood and tumor.

Authors' processing steps: Clinicopathological groups supplied CDR3 differences that were used to build a distant-metastasis classifier for papillary thyroid cancer. TCRdb re-called the PCR reads with MiXCR. It is TCRdb's table, rather than the study itself, that gives the V and J calls and clone size. The table lists some 13,000 clones, 25% to 35% of them singletons. No treatment of any kind had been given to any patient before thyroid surgery. The sample taken for sequencing was tumor tissue. This chain links TRBV2 with TRBJ2-2, with 9 bases aligning to TRBD2. The sequence was obtained from a female donor with papillary thyroid cancer or a benign thyroid nodule (not recorded which). Some clones in this sample may be carry-over from other donors' samples. CDR3 protein: CASTSLAGRTGELFF. CDR3 in DNA: TGTGCCAGCACCAGCCTAGCGGGACGGACCGGGGAGCTGTTTTTT.